This section outlines one T cell receptor beta chain sequence together with its context. Sequencing was performed with immunoSEQ multiplex PCR; in TCRdb, only in-frame clones are kept and a portion is missing. Of some 64,000 clones in the sample, 60% to 85% are singletons; the top ten hold approximately 4%. The record originates from a study of radiotherapy plus CTLA-4 blockade in lung cancer. The source of this sequence is a human donor with non-small cell lung cancer who had a complete response to radiotherapy plus ipilimumab. The sample in question was peripheral blood, obtained from a patient treated with radiotherapy plus ipilimumab.

The DNA for the CDR3 is TGTGCCTGGAGTGGACAGGGGGCGTTAAGAGATACGCAGTATTTT. Amino acid sequence: CAWSGQGALRDTQYF. This rearrangement joins TRBV30 to TRBJ2-3, with 10 positions matching TRBD1. Looked up from germline, CDR1 is GTSNPN and CDR2 is SVGIG (reference sequence). The CDR3 extends over 15 amino acids. The V segment lost 1 base and the J segment 5 bases; nucleotides outside the gene matches: 6.